Here is one TCR beta chain with its context. Per the original methods: The assay estimated nucleated cells by amplifying reference gene primers. Using immunoSEQ multiplex PCR, the repertoire was profiled, and TCRdb retains in-frame clones only, with some absent. The V and J calls and clone size come from that table; D and trimming were worked out from the DNA. In the table there are just over 200,000 clones, just over 85% of which are singletons. Looked up from germline, CDR1 is LGHNA and CDR2 is YNFKEQ. Trimming took 3 bases from V and 2 from J; bases not matched to a gene: 7. The CDR3 has 17 amino acids. The sample belongs to a study of blood T cell repertoires in COVID-19. Study-level background: COVID-19 samples from acute and convalescent phases originated in the United States, Italy and Spain. In each case, the material was cDNA or gDNA derived from T cells, B-cell-depleted T cells, or PBMCs.

The clonotype originates from a man aged 80 or over with acute or convalescent COVID-19. Material for sequencing was peripheral blood. The chain links TRBV4-2 to TRBJ2-1; 10 bases line up with TRBD2. CDR3: CASSQVLAGDTYNEQFF. CDR3 in DNA: TGTGCCAGCAGCCAGGTCCTAGCGGGAGACACCTACAATGAGCAGTTCTTC.